This entry lists 6 T cell receptor beta chains sequenced from one sample in a study of blood T cell repertoires in COVID-19. Only in-frame clones appear in the TCRdb table, and some are missing; sequencing was by immunoSEQ multiplex PCR. The table records about 150,000 clones, roughly 80% of them present only once. The specimen sequenced was peripheral blood. These receptors were taken from an elderly woman with acute or convalescent COVID-19.

This clone was detected a few times. The J gene is TRBJ2-2, the V gene TRBV2; unclear D gene. Trimming left V 4 bases short and J 0 bases short, with 3 bases between. Germline CDR1 is SNHLY and CDR2 is FYNNEI. The CDR3 is 13 residues long. CDR3 sequence: CASSAANTGELFF. CDR3 DNA sequence: TGTGCCAGCAGTGCTGCGAACACCGGGGAGCTGTTTTTT.

The table lists this clone with a count of one. The chain carries TRBV5-4 and TRBJ2-7; 8 bases agree with TRBD1. This CDR3 is built from 14 residues. The germline V gene has CDR1 SGHNT and CDR2 YYREEE (reference sequence). The V segment lost 2 bases and the J segment 5 bases; nucleotides outside the gene matches: 6. This CDR3 reads CASSFWQGAHEQYF. In DNA form, the CDR3 reads TGTGCCAGCAGCTTTTGGCAGGGGGCCCACGAGCAGTACTTC.

J is TRBJ2-5 and V is TRBV5-4; TRBD2 might be the D (6 bases). V was cut by 4 bases and J by 1 base, with 17 bases left in between. CDR1 is SGHNT and CDR2 is YYREEE in the germline V gene (reference sequence). The CDR3 length is 16 residues. The CDR3 DNA reads TGTGCCAGCAGCGCCAAAAGAGCCGGGGGCCAAGAGACCCAGTACTTC. This translates into CASSAKRAGGQETQYF.

V and J are TRBV5-1 and TRBJ2-7; TRBD1 aligns across 8 bases. The CDR3 length is 13 residues. V was pared by 3 bases and J by 3 bases, with 2 bases of the junction left unmatched. Per the germline V gene, CDR1 is SGHRS and CDR2 is YFSETQ. DNA of the CDR3: TGCGCCAGCAGCTCGGGACAGGTCTACGAGCAGTACTTC. It yields the protein CASSSGQVYEQYF.

This chain joins TRBV7-2 and TRBJ1-3; no definite D call. CDR3 length equals 15 residues. Trimming removed 5 bases from V and 0 bases from J, with 11 bases in between. Germline assignment: CDR1 SGHTA and CDR2 FQGNSA. The CDR3 protein is CASSAQLISGNTIYF. In nucleotides, the CDR3 is TGTGCCAGCAGCGCCCAACTTATCTCTGGAAACACCATATATTTT.

The chain combines TRBV7-9 with TRBJ1-5, with 8 bases matching TRBD1. With 4 bases clipped from V and 7 bases from J, the junction kept 6 bases outside the gene matches. The germline V gene has CDR1 SEHNR and CDR2 FQNEAQ (reference sequence). The CDR3 runs to 14 residues. Here the CDR3 reads CASSSDREVQPQHF. The CDR3 region has the DNA TGTGCCAGCAGCTCGGACAGGGAGGTCCAGCCCCAGCATTTT.